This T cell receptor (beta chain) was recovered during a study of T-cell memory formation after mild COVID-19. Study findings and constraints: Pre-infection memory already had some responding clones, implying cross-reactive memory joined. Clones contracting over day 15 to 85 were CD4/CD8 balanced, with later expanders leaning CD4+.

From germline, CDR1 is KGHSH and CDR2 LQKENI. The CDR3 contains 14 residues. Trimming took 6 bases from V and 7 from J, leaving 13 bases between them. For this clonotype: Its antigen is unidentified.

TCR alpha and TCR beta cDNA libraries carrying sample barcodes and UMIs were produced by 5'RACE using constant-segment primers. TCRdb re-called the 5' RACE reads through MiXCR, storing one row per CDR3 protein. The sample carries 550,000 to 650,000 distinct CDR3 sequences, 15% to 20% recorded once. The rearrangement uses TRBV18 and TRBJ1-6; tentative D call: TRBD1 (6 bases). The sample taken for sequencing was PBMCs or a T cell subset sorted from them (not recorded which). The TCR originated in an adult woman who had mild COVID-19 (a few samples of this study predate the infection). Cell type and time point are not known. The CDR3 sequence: CASSTTGTNSPLHF. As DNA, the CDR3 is TGTGCCAGCTCGACAACAGGGACGAATTCACCCCTCCACTTT.